These 30 T cell receptor beta chains came from one sample sequenced in a study of immune evolution from preneoplasia to lung adenocarcinoma. Only in-frame clones appear in the TCRdb table, and some are missing; sequencing was by immunoSEQ multiplex PCR. Seen here are 13,000 to 15,000 clones, roughly 80% observed once, and the top ten hold about 4.3%. The sequenced sample consisted of FFPE minimally invasive lung adenocarcinoma tissue. All receptors derive from a person aged 70 to 85 with lung adenocarcinoma.

This clone was detected a few times. The V gene is TRBV2, the J gene TRBJ2-1; the match to TRBD1 covers 9 bases. The CDR3 length is 15 residues. The J segment lost 7 bases and the V segment lost 6 bases, leaving 10 bases of the junction unmatched. Germline V gene sequence: CDR1 SNHLY, CDR2 FYNNEI. The CDR3 bases are TGTGCCAGCAGATCGCAAACAGGGGGCAGAAATGAGCAGTTCTTC. Its translation: CASRSQTGGRNEQFF.

This clone was picked up a small number of times. The chain employs TRBV10-1 and TRBJ2-2, with D unclear. The CDR3 runs 14 residues. Germline values: CDR1 WNHNN, CDR2 SYGVQD (reference sequence). V lost 2 bases and J lost 0, with 4 bases in between. CDR3 loop: CASSEGANTGELFF. The CDR3 bases are TGCGCCAGCAGTGAGGGGGCGAACACCGGGGAGCTGTTTTTT.

This chain links TRBV4-2 with TRBJ1-1; D uncertain. CDR1 is LGHNA, CDR2 YNFKEQ, per germline. The CDR3 has 15 residues. Between the trimmed V and J ends, which lost 0 bases and 0 bases, there was a span of 8 bases. CDR3 in amino acids: CASSQDRTLNTEAFF. The DNA for the CDR3 is TGTGCCAGCAGCCAAGATCGTACATTGAACACTGAAGCTTTCTTT.

This clone was counted a few times. The chain employs TRBV29-1 and TRBJ2-7; the D gene is possibly TRBD2 (6 bases). The CDR3 contains 14 residues. Germline V gene sequence: CDR1 SQVTM, CDR2 ANQGSEA. The V gene lost 1 base and the J gene lost 4 bases, with 14 bases spanning the gap. Here the CDR3 reads CSVEGGVLGYEQYF. The CDR3 DNA sequence: TGCAGCGTTGAAGGGGGGGTATTAGGGTACGAGCAGTACTTC.

The chain has TRBV28 and TRBJ1-5, with D possibly being TRBD1 (5 bases). Germline V CDR1 and CDR2: MDHEN, SYDVKM. The CDR3 consists of 16 residues. Trimming took off 1 base at V and 0 bases at J, with 10 bases between the two ends. The CDR3: CASSLSGTYSNQPQHF. The CDR3 DNA follows: TGTGCCAGCAGTTTATCCGGGACTTATAGCAATCAGCCCCAGCATTTT. Complete variable domain (other parts from reference TRBV28 and TRBJ1-5): DVKVTQSSRYLVKRTGEKVFLECVQDMDHENMFWYRQDPGLGLRLIYFSYDVKMKEKGDIPEGYSVSREKKERFSLILESASTNQTSMYLCASSLSGTYSNQPQHFGDGTRLSIL.

The gene calls are TRBV2 and TRBJ1-5; TRBD1 matches at 9 bases. CDR3 length: 14 amino acids. The V gene end was trimmed by 4 bases and the J gene end by 4 bases; junction bases not matched to a gene: 2. Germline CDR1 is SNHLY and CDR2 is FYNNEI. Here the CDR3 DNA reads TGTGCCAGCAGTGGGACAGGGGAGAATCAGCCCCAGCATTTT. Translation: CASSGTGENQPQHF.

This clone was seen just once. The chain combines TRBV5-4 with TRBJ1-6; D not resolved. The CDR3 has 13 residues. Germline V lookup: CDR1 SGHNT, CDR2 YYREEE (reference sequence). V lost 5 bases and J lost 3, with 6 bases in between. The CDR3 DNA follows: TGTGCCAGCAGTCCGGACTATAATTCACCCCTCCACTTT. Its translation: CASSPDYNSPLHF.

This clone has just a few counts. The rearrangement uses TRBV28 and TRBJ1-2; 9 bases agree with TRBD1. The length of the CDR3 is 15 residues. CDR1 and CDR2 (germline): MDHEN, SYDVKM. V gave up 4 bases and J gave up 4 bases; unmatched junction bases: 7. In nucleotides, the CDR3 is TGTGCCAGCAGTTCGTACAGGGGGCTTATCTATGGCTACACCTTC. This gives the protein CASSSYRGLIYGYTF.

This chain uses TRBV14 with TRBJ2-1, with D perhaps matching TRBD1 (6 bases). The germline V gene encodes CDR1 SGHDN and CDR2 FVKESK. The CDR3 is 15 residues long. With 2 bases removed from V and 6 bases from J, the gap between germline ends came to 14 bases. In DNA, the CDR3 is TGTGCCAGCAGCCAATCGACCCGGACAGTCAATGAGCAGTTCTTC. Protein sequence: CASSQSTRTVNEQFF. Filled out from reference TRBV14 and TRBJ2-1, the complete variable domain reads EAGVTQFPSHSVIEKGQTVTLRCDPISGHDNLYWYRRVMGKEIKFLLHFVKESKQDESGMPNNRFLAERTGGTYSTLKVQPAELEDSGVYFCASSQSTRTVNEQFFGPGTRLTVL.

J is TRBJ2-1 and V is TRBV2; TRBD1 or TRBD2 may be the D gene (5 bases each). This CDR3 spans 16 amino acids. Per germline, CDR1 SNHLY and CDR2 FYNNEI. Trimming took 6 bases from V and 7 from J, leaving 22 bases between them. The chain's CDR3 is CASSAKPGRSGNEQFF. As DNA, the CDR3 is TGTGCCAGCAGCGCTAAACCGGGACGGTCGGGAAATGAGCAGTTCTTC. The entire variable domain, with the rest obtained from reference TRBV2 and TRBJ2-1, is as follows: EPEVTQTPSHQVTQMGQEVILRCVPISNHLYFYWYRQILGQKVEFLVSFYNNEISEKSEIFDDQFSVERPDGSNFTLKIRSTKLEDSAMYFCASSAKPGRSGNEQFFGPGTRLTVL.

The chain carries TRBV10-3 and TRBJ2-4; D is ambiguous. V was trimmed by 4 bases and J by 6 bases, leaving 10 bases between them. CDR1 is ENHRY and CDR2 is SYGVKD in the germline V gene. The CDR3 spans 13 residues. The CDR3 sequence is CAISARTSNIQYF. The CDR3 coding sequence is TGTGCCATCAGTGCAAGGACCTCAAACATTCAGTACTTC.

The count of this clone is one. V gene TRBV27 combines with J gene TRBJ1-5; TRBD1 matches at 9 bases. Trimming cost V 6 bases and J 3 bases; bases outside gene matches: 12. Germline CDR1 and CDR2: MNHEY and SMNVEV (reference sequence). This CDR3 contains 17 residues. CDR3 sequence: CASRPEHGQGNNQPQHF. The CDR3 nucleotides are TGTGCCAGCAGACCAGAACACGGACAGGGGAACAATCAGCCCCAGCATTTT.

The chain links TRBV28 to TRBJ1-1; D not certain. The CDR3 is made up of 13 amino acids. Looked up from germline, CDR1 is MDHEN and CDR2 is SYDVKM. V was trimmed by 2 bases and J by 2 bases, leaving 6 bases between them. CDR3 protein: CASSLKPNTEAFF. CDR3 nucleotide sequence: TGTGCCAGCAGTTTAAAACCCAACACTGAAGCTTTCTTT.

This chain joins TRBV30 and TRBJ1-5; D not resolved. This CDR3 comprises 15 residues. The V and J ends lost 2 bases and 7 bases respectively, with 18 bases between them. Germline lookup yields CDR1 GTSNPN and CDR2 SVGIG (reference sequence). CDR3 in DNA: TGTGCCTGGAGTAGCCCCCGCATTAGCAGCCAGCCCCAGCATTTT. Translating gives CAWSSPRISSQPQHF.

The chain recombines TRBV28 with TRBJ2-7; D is unclear. There are 11 residues in the CDR3. Germline assignment: CDR1 MDHEN and CDR2 SYDVKM. The V end lost 2 bases, the J end lost 5 bases, and 4 bases lay between the germline ends. The CDR3 sequence: CASSLENEQYF. CDR3 nucleotides: TGTGCCAGCAGTTTAGAGAACGAGCAGTACTTC.

The rearrangement uses TRBV19 and TRBJ2-7; D might be TRBD1 (6 bases). CDR1 is LNHDA, CDR2 SQIVND, per germline (reference sequence). The CDR3 is 12 residues long. V lost 7 bases, J lost 5 bases, and 12 bases lay in between. The CDR3 DNA sequence: TGTGCCAGTAACCAGGACAGCCACGAGCAGTACTTC. Its translation: CASNQDSHEQYF.

The chain uses TRBV6-1 and TRBJ1-4, with D possibly TRBD1 on 5 matching bases. The germline V gene has CDR1 MNHNS and CDR2 SASEGT. The CDR3 is 15 residues long. V lost 5 bases, J lost 0 bases, and 10 bases lay in between. This CDR3 reads CASSRQIATNEKLFF. In DNA, the CDR3 is TGTGCCAGCAGTAGACAGATTGCAACTAATGAAAAACTGTTTTTT.

This clone has only one observation. The chain links TRBV30 to TRBJ1-4; D gene unclear. CDR3 length: 15 residues. V lost 2 bases and J lost 0, with 10 bases in between. Germline V CDR1 and CDR2: GTSNPN, SVGIG (reference sequence). In DNA, the CDR3 is TGTGCCTGGAGTCAGAAGGGCGCAACTAATGAAAAACTGTTTTTT. Translated: CAWSQKGATNEKLFF. Combining the CDR3 with reference TRBV30 and TRBJ1-4 gives the whole variable domain SQTIHQWPATLVQPVGSPLSLECTVEGTSNPNLYWYRQAAGRGLQLLFYSVGIGQISSEVPQNLSASRPQDRQFILSSKKLLLSDSGFYLCAWSQKGATNEKLFFGSGTQLSVL.

J is TRBJ2-7 and V is TRBV6-1, with a possible D match to TRBD1 (5 bases). Trimming left V 7 bases short and J 3 bases short, with 10 bases between. The CDR3 has 12 residues. Germline V CDR1 and CDR2: MNHNS, SASEGT. CDR3 nucleotides: TGTGCCAGCACCGAGGACAACTACGAGCAGTACTTC. Protein product: CASTEDNYEQYF.

This chain connects TRBV7-9 to TRBJ1-3; D remains ambiguous. Deletions cut 0 bases from V and 9 bases from J, with 9 bases between. Germline V gene data show CDR1 as SEHNR and CDR2 as FQNEAQ (reference sequence). This CDR3 comprises 13 residues. CDR3 coding DNA: TGTGCCAGCAGCTTAGCTGGAGAGGGCACCATATATTTT. This sequence encodes CASSLAGEGTIYF.

CDR3 residues: CASSLNLGGGTDTQYF. Written as DNA, the CDR3 is TGTGCCAGCAGTTTAAACTTGGGGGGGGGCACAGATACGCAGTATTTT. The gene calls are TRBV28 and TRBJ2-3; 7 nucleotides match TRBD2. The ends lost 2 bases at V and 1 base at J; junction bases unmatched: 6. The germline CDR1 and CDR2 sequences are MDHEN and SYDVKM. This CDR3 is built from 16 residues.

The chain uses TRBV7-3 and TRBJ2-3, with 7 bases that match TRBD1. Germline V lookup: CDR1 SGHTA, CDR2 FQGTGA. This CDR3 spans 13 amino acids. V gave up 5 bases and J gave up 3 bases; unmatched junction bases: 2. The CDR3 protein is CASSLDRTDTQYF. For the CDR3, the DNA is TGTGCCAGCAGCCTGGACAGGACAGATACGCAGTATTTT.

This clone has more than one count but fewer than ten. V and J are TRBV7-6 and TRBJ2-3, with D unclear. The germline gives CDR1 SGHVS, CDR2 FNYEAQ. There are 12 residues in the CDR3. The ends were cut back, 4 bases at V and 6 bases at J, with 8 bases in the middle. Written as DNA, the CDR3 is TGTGCCAGCAGCTCCCCAGCGGATACGCAGTATTTT. Residues: CASSSPADTQYF.

The chain employs TRBV28 and TRBJ2-7; D gene ambiguous. Germline V gene lookup returns CDR1 MDHEN and CDR2 SYDVKM. The CDR3 runs to 14 residues. V was pared by 6 bases and J by 0 bases, with 12 bases between. CDR3 DNA sequence: TGTGCCAGCAGCCGCCCCTATGGCTCCTACGAGCAGTACTTC. As protein: CASSRPYGSYEQYF. Full variable domain (missing parts from reference TRBV28 and TRBJ2-7): DVKVTQSSRYLVKRTGEKVFLECVQDMDHENMFWYRQDPGLGLRLIYFSYDVKMKEKGDIPEGYSVSREKKERFSLILESASTNQTSMYLCASSRPYGSYEQYFGPGTRLTVT.

The sample holds a few counts of this clone. The chain joins TRBV5-1 to TRBJ2-3, with D maybe TRBD1 (6 bases). The CDR3 is 15 amino acids. Between the trimmed V and J ends, which lost 4 bases and 2 bases, there was a span of 14 bases. Germline V gene lookup returns CDR1 SGHRS and CDR2 YFSETQ. The CDR3 region is CASSQLQGTTDTQYF. Here the CDR3 DNA reads TGCGCCAGCAGCCAGCTACAGGGAACCACAGATACGCAGTATTTT.

V usage is TRBV19 and J usage is TRBJ2-1, with 12 bases aligning to TRBD2. The CDR3 is 17 amino acids. Trimming removed 5 bases from V and 5 bases from J; junction bases left unmatched: 10. Germline V gives CDR1 LNHDA, CDR2 SQIVND (reference sequence). CDR3 region: CASSSFSLAGGNNEQFF. CDR3 in DNA: TGTGCCAGTAGTTCCTTTAGTCTAGCGGGAGGGAACAATGAGCAGTTCTTC.

The chain joins TRBV6-6 to TRBJ1-1; D gene uncertain. V was shortened by 0 bases and J by 6 bases, with 8 bases between the two germline ends. The CDR3 contains 13 residues. CDR1 MNHNY and CDR2 SVGAGI come from the germline V gene (reference sequence). The CDR3 bases are TGTGCCAGCAGTTACTCCGAGGGATCTGAAGCTTTCTTT. Protein: CASSYSEGSEAFF.

The chain recombines TRBV19 with TRBJ2-3; 10 bases map to TRBD2. Germline V CDR1 and CDR2: LNHDA, SQIVND (reference sequence). The CDR3 is 13 residues long. With V trimmed by 6 bases and J by 5 bases, 2 bases remained unmatched. CDR3 loop: CASSSSGGDTQYF. The CDR3 DNA follows: TGTGCCAGTAGCTCTAGCGGGGGAGATACGCAGTATTTT.

This CDR3 reads CASSPGLAGGAQYF. The CDR3 coding sequence is TGTGCCAGCAGTCCGGGACTAGCGGGGGGGGCGCAGTATTTT. The V and J genes are TRBV2 and TRBJ2-3, with 16 bases that match TRBD2. Germline V gene sequence: CDR1 SNHLY, CDR2 FYNNEI. The length of the CDR3 is 14 residues. The V and J ends lost 5 bases and 10 bases, in that order; junction bases with no gene match: 3.

About this clone itself: An end of the junction differs from the germline gene, which may be a read error. This chain links TRBV5-4 with TRBJ2-7; D ambiguous. This CDR3 spans 15 amino acids. Germline CDR1 is SGHNT and CDR2 is YYREEE (reference sequence). CDR3 DNA: TGTGCCAGCAGATTGGACGGGCAGAGCTCCTACGAGCAGTACTTC. Amino acids: CASRLDGQSSYEQYF.